The 27 T cell receptor beta chains listed next were all sequenced from one sample in a study of cytomegalovirus exposure and HLA in healthy donors. The table came from immunoSEQ multiplex PCR; TCRdb's copy has only in-frame clones and leaves some out. The sample carries approximately 150,000 clones, 87% recorded once. The specimen sequenced was PBMCs. The receptors stem from a man between 18 and 29 years old in good health and CMV-seropositive.

This chain joins TRBV7-9 and TRBJ1-2; 8 bases are shared with TRBD1. The V and J ends lost 5 bases and 8 bases, in that order; junction bases with no gene match: 10. The germline V gene has CDR1 SEHNR and CDR2 FQNEAQ (reference sequence). This CDR3 has 14 residues. CDR3: CASSTSDRGGGYTF. CDR3 bases: TGTGCCAGCAGCACGAGTGACAGGGGTGGCGGCTACACCTTC. Drawing the rest from reference TRBV7-9 and TRBJ1-2, the complete variable domain is DTGVSQNPRHKITKRGQNVTFRCDPISEHNRLYWYRQTLGQGPEFLTYFQNEAQLEKSRLLSDRFSAERPKGSFSTLEIQRTEQGDSAMYLCASSTSDRGGGYTFGSGTRLTVV.

This clone was detected only once. This chain uses TRBV6-1 with TRBJ2-7; 14 bases fit TRBD2. The germline V gene encodes CDR1 MNHNS and CDR2 SASEGT. V was clipped by 9 bases and J by 5 bases; unmatched bases: 9. The CDR3 spans 15 residues. CDR3 amino acids: CASDGLAGGQDEQYF. The DNA for the CDR3 is TGTGCCAGTGATGGACTAGCGGGGGGCCAGGACGAGCAGTACTTC.

The gene calls are TRBV7-9 and TRBJ1-2, with TRBD1 as a possible D gene (5 bases). Germline V gene sequence: CDR1 SEHNR, CDR2 FQNEAQ (reference sequence). This CDR3 spans 13 amino acids. Trimming cost V 2 bases and J 6 bases, with 10 bases left between them. CDR3 in amino acids: CASSLTRAHGYTF. The DNA for the CDR3 is TGTGCCAGCAGCTTAACCAGGGCCCATGGCTACACCTTC.

The rearrangement links TRBV19 to TRBJ1-4; D is possibly TRBD1 (5 bases). Germline V CDR1 and CDR2: LNHDA, SQIVND (reference sequence). Trimming removed 5 bases at V and 5 bases at J, with 12 bases between. The CDR3 totals 14 residues. CDR3 loop: CASSFREGNEKLFF. Written as DNA, the CDR3 is TGTGCCAGTAGTTTCAGGGAGGGAAATGAAAAACTGTTTTTT.

The chain uses TRBV27 and TRBJ2-1; 9 nucleotides line up with TRBD1. The trim removed 2 bases at V and 1 base at J, leaving 0 bases unmatched. The CDR3 consists of 15 residues. Germline CDR1 reads MNHEY; CDR2 reads SMNVEV (reference sequence). The CDR3: CASSLDRGSYNEQFF. The CDR3 region has the DNA TGTGCCAGCAGTTTAGACAGGGGGTCCTACAATGAGCAGTTCTTC.

The genes are TRBV28 and TRBJ2-7; D perhaps matches TRBD2 (6 bases). The germline gives CDR1 MDHEN, CDR2 SYDVKM. V lost 5 bases, J lost 0 bases, and 14 bases lay in between. This CDR3 contains 15 residues. Here the CDR3 reads CASSPPVGGSYEQYF. As DNA, the CDR3 is TGTGCCAGCAGTCCCCCAGTCGGGGGCTCCTACGAGCAGTACTTC.

This chain connects TRBV5-6 to TRBJ1-1; D remains ambiguous. The V gene lost 4 bases and the J gene lost 1 base, with 5 bases spanning the gap. Looked up from germline, CDR1 is SGHDT and CDR2 is YYEEEE. This CDR3 has 12 residues. This CDR3 is CASSLRNTEAFF. For the CDR3, the DNA is TGTGCCAGCAGCCTACGGAACACTGAAGCTTTCTTT.

V is TRBV13 and J is TRBJ1-3; D not resolved. Looked up from germline, CDR1 is PRHDT and CDR2 is FYEKMQ (reference sequence). The CDR3 spans 18 residues. V shed 0 bases and J shed 0 bases, with 15 bases lying between them. CDR3 sequence reads: CASSLGGVSSSSGNTIYF. DNA for the CDR3: TGTGCCAGCAGCTTAGGCGGGGTATCCTCTAGCTCTGGAAACACCATATATTTT.

The rearrangement uses TRBV5-1 and TRBJ2-7, with TRBD2 matching over 13 bases. Trimming took 0 bases from V and 6 from J; bases not matched to a gene: 9. This CDR3 has 17 residues. In germline, CDR1 is SGHRS, CDR2 YFSETQ. CDR3 coding DNA: TGCGCCAGCAGCTTGGATCGGCCGGGACTAGCGGGATCCGAGCAGTACTTC. Protein: CASSLDRPGLAGSEQYF.

In DNA form, the CDR3 reads TGTGCCAGCAGCCAAGAGCCCCAGGGGATGAACACTGAAGCTTTCTTT. It encodes CASSQEPQGMNTEAFF. V gene TRBV4-2 combines with J gene TRBJ1-1; weak D call: TRBD1 (6 bases). CDR1 and CDR2 from the germline V gene are LGHNA and YNFKEQ. The CDR3 is 16 amino acids. V lost 0 bases, J lost 0 bases, and 11 bases lay in between.

CDR3 in amino acids: CACRGTDSPLHF. CDR3 DNA sequence: TGTGCCTGCCGCGGTACGGATTCACCCCTCCACTTT. The chain carries TRBV28 and TRBJ1-6, with D unresolved. Per the germline V gene, CDR1 is MDHEN and CDR2 is SYDVKM. The CDR3 totals 12 residues. With 11 bases removed from V and 8 bases from J, the gap between germline ends came to 13 bases.

The chain recombines TRBV28 with TRBJ1-1; 8 bases agree with TRBD1. The CDR3 sequence is 14 residues long. Germline CDR1 is MDHEN and CDR2 is SYDVKM. V lost 2 bases and J lost 6; bases outside the gene matches: 5. The CDR3 DNA reads as TGTGCCAGCAGTTTAGGACAGGGTCGGGCTGAAGCTTTCTTT. Translated: CASSLGQGRAEAFF.

This chain joins TRBV6-6 and TRBJ1-4; tentatively, D is TRBD1 (5 bases). CDR3 length equals 15 residues. The ends were cut back, 4 bases at V and 8 bases at J, with 17 bases in the middle. Germline-derived CDR1 and CDR2 are MNHNY and SVGAGI (reference sequence). The CDR3 loop reads CASSFTALGGEKLFF. As DNA, the CDR3 is TGTGCCAGCAGTTTCACGGCCCTGGGGGGAGAAAAACTGTTTTTT.

This chain links TRBV30 with TRBJ1-1, with 9 bases lining up with TRBD1. The germline gives CDR1 GTSNPN, CDR2 SVGIG (reference sequence). The CDR3 is 12 amino acids. J was trimmed by 7 bases and V by 8 bases; bases with no gene match: 8. CDR3 loop: CAGYTGGGEAFF. The CDR3 DNA reads TGTGCCGGGTATACAGGGGGCGGTGAAGCTTTCTTT.

The count of this clone is one. This rearrangement joins TRBV27 to TRBJ1-5, with TRBD1 as a possible D gene (5 bases). There are 15 residues in the CDR3. V lost 8 bases and J 3 bases, leaving 17 bases between the germline ends. Germline V gene sequence: CDR1 MNHEY, CDR2 SMNVEV (reference sequence). CDR3 coding DNA: TGTGCCAGCCGGAGGGACGGGGTCAACAATCAGCCCCAGCATTTT. Its translation: CASRRDGVNNQPQHF.

There are many counts of this clone. The genes are TRBV6-4 and TRBJ2-1, with a weak D call TRBD2 (5 bases). The CDR3 covers 14 residues. Germline CDR1 is MRHNA and CDR2 is SNTAGT. With 3 bases removed from V and 0 bases from J, the gap between germline ends came to 6 bases. The CDR3 nucleotides read TGTGCCAGCAGTGAAAGCGGCTCCTACAATGAGCAGTTCTTC. Encoded protein: CASSESGSYNEQFF.

This sequence joins TRBV5-8 and TRBJ2-7; TRBD1 might be the D (7 bases). There are 12 residues in the CDR3. Trimming cost V 4 bases and J 7 bases, with 12 bases left between them. From germline, CDR1 is SGHTS and CDR2 YDEGEE. The CDR3: CASSLQGGEQYF. CDR3 DNA: TGTGCCAGCAGCCTCCAGGGGGGAGAGCAGTACTTC. The full variable domain, rest sourced from reference TRBV5-8 and TRBJ2-7, is EAGVTQSPTHLIKTRGQQATLRCSPISGHTSVYWYQQALGLGLQFLLWYDEGEERNRGNFPPRFSGRQFPNYSSELNVNALELEDSALYLCASSLQGGEQYFGPGTRLTVT.

This chain links TRBV4-2 with TRBJ2-1; tentative D call: TRBD2 (6 bases). The germline V gene has CDR1 LGHNA and CDR2 YNFKEQ. V was cut by 1 base and J by 10 bases, with 17 bases left in between. The CDR3 contains 15 residues. This CDR3 reads CASSQAWEAIGEQFF. The DNA for the CDR3 is TGTGCCAGCAGCCAAGCGTGGGAGGCAATCGGAGAGCAGTTCTTC.

As to this clone: Because the CDR3 is missing its conserved closing phenylalanine or tryptophan, this is likely a read error. The DNA is left out, because the CDR3 cannot be placed on it with certainty; the CDR3 is given as TCRdb lists it. This chain connects TRBV7-9 to TRBJ1-2; whether TRBD1, the table's D call, matches the DNA was not checked. Germline CDR1 SEHNR, CDR2 FQNEAQ (reference sequence). The CDR3 sequence runs 12 residues, both termini included. The CDR3 sequence: CASSPLGGPGEL.

The J gene is TRBJ1-4, the V gene TRBV6-1; D perhaps matches TRBD1 (6 bases). Trimming took off 6 bases at V and 7 bases at J, with 18 bases between the two ends. Germline V gene lookup returns CDR1 MNHNS and CDR2 SASEGT. This CDR3 is built from 15 residues. CDR3 sequence: CASRVEQGLSEKLFF. In nucleotides, the CDR3 is TGTGCCAGCAGGGTGGAACAGGGTCTCTCTGAAAAACTGTTTTTT.

The V call is TRBV11-2, the J call TRBJ2-1; 8 positions agree with TRBD2. J was trimmed by 9 bases and V by 5 bases; bases with no gene match: 9. The CDR3 is 14 residues long. From germline, CDR1 is SGHAT and CDR2 FQNNGV. In DNA, the CDR3 is TGTGCCAGCAGCCAAACAGCGGGAGTCGGTGAGCAGTTCTTC. Its translation is CASSQTAGVGEQFF.

V usage is TRBV19 and J usage is TRBJ1-2; the D gene is possibly TRBD1 (5 bases). The germline CDR1 and CDR2 sequences are LNHDA and SQIVND (reference sequence). V lost 5 bases and J lost 3, with 16 bases in between. The CDR3 is made up of 15 amino acids. CDR3 nucleotides: TGTGCCAGTAGTCCCGGCTGGGGGGGGGACTATGGCTACACCTTC. Translating gives CASSPGWGGDYGYTF.

CDR3: CASRKLTANTGELFF. CDR3 coding DNA: TGTGCCAGCAGAAAATTGACAGCGAACACCGGGGAGCTGTTTTTT. The V gene is TRBV11-2, the J gene TRBJ2-2, with a possible D match to TRBD1 (5 bases). There are 15 residues in the CDR3. V was pared by 6 bases and J by 0 bases, with 11 bases between. CDR1 is SGHAT and CDR2 is FQNNGV in the germline V gene.

Only a few counts were recorded for this clone. V and J are TRBV7-9 and TRBJ2-1, with D maybe TRBD1 (6 bases). Per the germline V gene, CDR1 is SEHNR and CDR2 is FQNEAQ (reference sequence). The CDR3 has 14 amino acids. V gave up 9 bases and J gave up 9 bases, with 21 bases separating them. The DNA for the CDR3 is TGTGCCAGGGGGAACAGGGAAGGTGGTCCTGAGCAGTTCTTC. Amino acid sequence: CARGNREGGPEQFF.

With regard to this clone: The sample contains more than one DNA sequence encoding this CDR3. The chain recombines TRBV29-1 with TRBJ2-7; 9 positions match TRBD2. V trimming: 6 bases; J trimming: 1 base; junction bases outside the gene matches: 4. Germline V gene data show CDR1 as SQVTM and CDR2 as ANQGSEA. The CDR3 totals 13 residues. In DNA form, the CDR3 reads TGCAGCGTCAGGACTAGCGAATCCTACGAGCAGTACTTC. It encodes CSVRTSESYEQYF.

This clone was seen only once. The chain couples TRBV5-1 to TRBJ1-1; 7 positions match TRBD1. Unmatched junction bases numbered 6, after V lost 4 bases and J lost 3 bases. CDR3 size: 14 residues. The V gene's germline CDR1 is SGHRS and CDR2 YFSETQ. CDR3 coding DNA: TGCGCCAGCAGCGCAGACGGGACAGACACTGAAGCTTTCTTT. Protein product: CASSADGTDTEAFF.

J is TRBJ2-7 and V is TRBV4-1; 9 bases line up with TRBD1. The CDR3 has 14 amino acids. In germline, CDR1 is MGHRA, CDR2 YSYEKL. The V and J ends lost 3 bases and 5 bases, in that order; junction bases with no gene match: 5. The CDR3 loop reads CASSHTQGANEQYF. In DNA, the CDR3 is TGCGCCAGCAGCCACACACAGGGGGCGAACGAGCAGTACTTC.